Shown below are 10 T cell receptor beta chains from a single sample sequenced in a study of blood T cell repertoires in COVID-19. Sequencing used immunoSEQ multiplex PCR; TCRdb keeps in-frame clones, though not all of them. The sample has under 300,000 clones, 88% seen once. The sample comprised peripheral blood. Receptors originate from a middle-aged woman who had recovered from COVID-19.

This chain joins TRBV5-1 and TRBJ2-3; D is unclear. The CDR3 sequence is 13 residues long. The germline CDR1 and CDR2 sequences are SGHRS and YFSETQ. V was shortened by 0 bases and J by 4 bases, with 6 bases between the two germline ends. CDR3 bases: TGCGCCAGCAGCTTGGGGCCCCCAGATACGCAGTATTTT. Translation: CASSLGPPDTQYF.

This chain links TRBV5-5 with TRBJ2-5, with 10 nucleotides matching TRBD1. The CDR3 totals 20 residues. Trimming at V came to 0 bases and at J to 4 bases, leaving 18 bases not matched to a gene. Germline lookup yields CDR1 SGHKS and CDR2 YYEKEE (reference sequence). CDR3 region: CASSLAHGGPDRGRRETQYF. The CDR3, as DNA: TGTGCCAGCAGCTTGGCCCATGGTGGGCCCGACAGGGGGCGAAGAGAGACCCAGTACTTC.

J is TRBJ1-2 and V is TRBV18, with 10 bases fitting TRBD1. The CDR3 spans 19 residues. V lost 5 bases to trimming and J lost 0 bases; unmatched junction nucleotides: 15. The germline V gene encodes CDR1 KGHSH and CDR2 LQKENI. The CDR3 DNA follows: TGTGCCAGCTCAGGCGGGACAGGGGAGTCTGCCTTTTCTAACTATGGCTACACCTTC. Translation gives CASSGGTGESAFSNYGYTF.

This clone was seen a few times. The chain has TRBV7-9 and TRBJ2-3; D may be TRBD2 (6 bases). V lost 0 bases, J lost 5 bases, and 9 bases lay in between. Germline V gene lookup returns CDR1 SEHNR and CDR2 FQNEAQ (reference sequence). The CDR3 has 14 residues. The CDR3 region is CASSLAQGGDTQYF. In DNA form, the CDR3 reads TGTGCCAGCAGCTTAGCTCAGGGAGGAGATACGCAGTATTTT.

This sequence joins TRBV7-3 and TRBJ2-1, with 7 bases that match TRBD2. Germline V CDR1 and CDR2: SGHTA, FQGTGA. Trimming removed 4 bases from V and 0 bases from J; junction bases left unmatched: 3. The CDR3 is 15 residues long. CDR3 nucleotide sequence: TGTGCCAGCAGCTCCGGGGGGAGCTCCTACAATGAGCAGTTCTTC. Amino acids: CASSSGGSSYNEQFF.

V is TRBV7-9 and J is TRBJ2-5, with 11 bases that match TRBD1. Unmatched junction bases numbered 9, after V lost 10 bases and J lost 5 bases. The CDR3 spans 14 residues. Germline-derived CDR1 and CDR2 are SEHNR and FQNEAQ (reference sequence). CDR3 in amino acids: CATNPGQGVETQYF. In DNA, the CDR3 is TGTGCCACAAACCCGGGACAGGGGGTTGAGACCCAGTACTTC.

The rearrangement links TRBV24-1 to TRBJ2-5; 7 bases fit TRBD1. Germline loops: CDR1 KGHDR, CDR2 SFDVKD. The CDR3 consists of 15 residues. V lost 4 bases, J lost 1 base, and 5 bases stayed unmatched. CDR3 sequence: CATSEGWDSQETQYF. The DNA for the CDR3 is TGTGCCACCAGTGAGGGATGGGACAGCCAAGAGACCCAGTACTTC.

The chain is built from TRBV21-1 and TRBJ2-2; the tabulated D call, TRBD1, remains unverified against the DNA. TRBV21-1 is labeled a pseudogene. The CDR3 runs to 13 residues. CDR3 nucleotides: TGTGCCAGGTGGACAGGGTGCACCGGGGAGCTGTTTTTT. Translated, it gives CARWTGCTGELFF.

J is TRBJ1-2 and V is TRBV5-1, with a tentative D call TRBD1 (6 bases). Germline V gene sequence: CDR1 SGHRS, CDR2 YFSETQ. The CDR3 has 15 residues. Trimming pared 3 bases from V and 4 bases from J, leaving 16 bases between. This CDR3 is CASSSDYRVTYGYTF. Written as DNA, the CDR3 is TGCGCCAGCAGCTCCGATTACAGGGTCACCTATGGCTACACCTTC.

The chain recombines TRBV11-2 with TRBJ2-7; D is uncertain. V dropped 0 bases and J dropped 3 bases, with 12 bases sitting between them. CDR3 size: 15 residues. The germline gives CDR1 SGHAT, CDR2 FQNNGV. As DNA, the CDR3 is TGTGCCAGCAGCTTAGATCGGGTCCGAGGCTACGAGCAGTACTTC. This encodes CASSLDRVRGYEQYF.